Described below is a single T cell receptor beta chain sequence and its context. The data were obtained in a study of blood T cell repertoires in COVID-19. Generated by immunoSEQ multiplex PCR, the TCRdb table keeps only in-frame clones and is missing some. Here the sample spans approximately 91,000 clones, under 90% being singletons. Losses at the gene ends were 11 bases for V and 2 bases for J; bases not matched to a gene: 11. Germline V CDR1 and CDR2: WSHSY, SAAADI. This CDR3 spans 14 amino acids. Sequenced: peripheral blood. This sequence joins TRBV10-2 and TRBJ2-7, with 8 bases identical to TRBD1. The clonotype was recovered from a human donor in a cohort sampled during active COVID-19. DNA of the CDR3: TGCGCCGCTCGGAACAACAGGGGGGCCTACGAGCAGTACTTC. Its translation: CAARNNRGAYEQYF.